This entry features one TCR beta chain sequence. Antigen specificity is unknown. The record originates from a study of cytomegalovirus exposure and HLA in healthy donors. There are 16 residues in the CDR3. The germline V gene has CDR1 SGHNT and CDR2 YYREEE (reference sequence). Trimming cost V 4 bases and J 4 bases; bases outside gene matches: 4. Primers included in the PCR were 60 Vbeta and 13 Jbeta primers. Clones were sequenced by immunoSEQ multiplex PCR, and TCRdb holds only the in-frame ones, with some missing. The table has 210,000 or so clones, around 80% seen once. Overall study results and limits: Of the V segments, some could not be distinguished, including TRBV6-2 and TRBV6-3, and were excluded.

Sample: PBMCs. The receptor was isolated from a girl aged 2-10 years in good health and CMV-seronegative. The chain uses TRBV5-4 and TRBJ2-3; TRBD2 matches at 15 bases. CDR3 amino acids: CASSLRTSGRADTQYF. The DNA of the CDR3 is TGTGCCAGCAGCCTCCGGACTAGCGGGAGGGCAGATACGCAGTATTTT.